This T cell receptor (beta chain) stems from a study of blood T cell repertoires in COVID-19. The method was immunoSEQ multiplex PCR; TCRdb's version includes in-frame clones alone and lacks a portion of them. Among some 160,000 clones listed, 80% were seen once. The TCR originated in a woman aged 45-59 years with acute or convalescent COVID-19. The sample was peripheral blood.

The CDR3: CASEPGGGGGGNQPQHF. The CDR3 nucleotides are TGTGCCAGCGAGCCGGGGGGCGGGGGAGGTGGCAATCAGCCCCAGCATTTT. The rearrangement uses TRBV2 and TRBJ1-5; TRBD1 is a possible D gene (6 bases). The CDR3 sequence is 17 residues long. Germline V gene lookup returns CDR1 SNHLY and CDR2 FYNNEI. Trimming pared 8 bases from V and 2 bases from J, leaving 22 bases between.